A single sample is the source of the 9 T cell receptor beta chains below, sequenced in a study of blood T cell repertoires in COVID-19. Only in-frame clones appear in the TCRdb table, and some are missing; sequencing was by immunoSEQ multiplex PCR. Of roughly 310,000 clones detected, more than 90% appear once; the ten largest clones hold roughly 2.6%. Sequenced material: PBMCs or T cells enriched from blood (not recorded which). Receptors were obtained from a man between 60 and 75 years old who had recovered from COVID-19.

The V gene is TRBV5-6, the J gene TRBJ1-2; TRBD1 agrees at 8 bases. V lost 3 bases and J lost 4; bases outside the gene matches: 5. Germline V gene lookup returns CDR1 SGHDT and CDR2 YYEEEE. CDR3 length: 14 residues. CDR3 nucleotide sequence: TGTGCCAGCAGCTCGGGACAGGCGATCTATGGCTACACCTTC. It is translated as CASSSGQAIYGYTF.

The chain joins TRBV3-1 (or the pseudogene TRBV3-2) to TRBJ1-6, with 9 bases fitting TRBD1. The CDR3 length is 16 residues. V shed 4 bases and J 9 bases; nucleotides not matched to a gene: 10. Germline V gene lookup returns CDR1 LGHDT and CDR2 YNNKEL (reference sequence). The CDR3 loop reads CASSPDRGRYPSPLHF. The CDR3 coding sequence is TGTGCCAGCAGCCCGGACAGGGGCCGGTATCCTTCACCCCTCCACTTT.

The chain recombines TRBV4-1 with TRBJ1-3, with D possibly TRBD1 on 6 matching bases. This CDR3 has 15 amino acids. V lost 0 bases and J 7 bases, leaving 13 bases between the germline ends. Germline CDR1 MGHRA, CDR2 YSYEKL. The CDR3 loop is CASSQDRGARNTIYF. Here the CDR3 DNA reads TGCGCCAGCAGCCAAGATCGGGGGGCGCGGAACACCATATATTTT.

This clone showed up just once. The chain is built from TRBV7-9 and TRBJ1-2; tentative D call: TRBD1 (6 bases). The CDR3 has 13 residues. V was trimmed by 3 bases and J by 5 bases, leaving 10 bases between them. Germline lookup yields CDR1 SEHNR and CDR2 FQNEAQ (reference sequence). The CDR3 DNA reads TGTGCCAGCAGCTTCCAGGGGAGTTATGGCTACACCTTC. Translating it yields CASSFQGSYGYTF.

The V gene is TRBV4-1, the J gene TRBJ2-1; 13 nucleotides match TRBD2. The CDR3 is made up of 21 amino acids. Looked up from germline, CDR1 is MGHRA and CDR2 is YSYEKL. Losses at the gene ends were 0 bases for V and 9 bases for J; bases not matched to a gene: 20. This CDR3 is CASSQEWAFIGTSGKRGEQFF. DNA of the CDR3: TGCGCCAGCAGCCAAGAATGGGCGTTTATCGGGACTAGCGGGAAGAGGGGTGAGCAGTTCTTC.

The chain joins TRBV2 to TRBJ2-3, with D perhaps TRBD1 (6 bases). Germline assignment: CDR1 SNHLY and CDR2 FYNNEI. V was pared by 6 bases and J by 0 bases, with 10 bases between. The CDR3 is 14 residues long. CDR3: CASRFRGSTDTQYF. CDR3 sequence (DNA): TGTGCCAGCAGATTCAGGGGTAGCACAGATACGCAGTATTTT.

In its sample, this clone was seen once. The rearrangement joins TRBV5-5 to TRBJ1-1; D gene uncertain. The CDR3 is 14 residues long. Germline loops: CDR1 SGHKS, CDR2 YYEKEE (reference sequence). Trimming took off 0 bases at V and 8 bases at J, with 14 bases between the two ends. CDR3 sequence: CASSLGRPGREAFF. In DNA form, the CDR3 reads TGTGCCAGCAGCTTGGGACGGCCAGGCCGGGAAGCTTTCTTT.

This chain joins TRBV5-1 and TRBJ1-2; weak D call: TRBD1 (5 bases). CDR3 length equals 12 residues. CDR1 and CDR2 (germline): SGHRS, YFSETQ. V lost 7 bases to trimming and J lost 7 bases, with 14 bases between them. The CDR3 nucleotides are TGCGCCAGCGGGCAGGGTCCTGTTGGCTACACCTTC. Protein: CASGQGPVGYTF.

CDR3 DNA sequence: TGTGCCAGCAGCCTCGGGGTTAGCGGGGGCAATGAGCAGTTCTTC. Amino acid sequence: CASSLGVSGGNEQFF. The chain combines TRBV9 with TRBJ2-1; the match to TRBD2 covers 9 bases. With V trimmed by 4 bases and J by 6 bases, 8 bases remained unmatched. The CDR3 extends over 15 amino acids. Germline V gene sequence: CDR1 SGDLS, CDR2 YYNGEE.